This paragraph covers one T cell receptor (beta chain) sequence. Trimming at V came to 1 base and at J to 1 base, leaving 0 bases not matched to a gene. The CDR3 extends over 15 amino acids. From germline, CDR1 is GTSNPN and CDR2 SVGIG (reference sequence). These data belong to a study of blood T cell repertoires in COVID-19. Looking at the study overall: The cDNA or gDNA used as material had been derived from T cells, B-cell-depleted T cells, or PBMCs.

Sequencing used immunoSEQ multiplex PCR; TCRdb keeps in-frame clones, though not all of them. The sample holds 150,000 to 200,000 clones; roughly 85% are singletons and the top ten take more than 5%. V usage is TRBV30 and J usage is TRBJ1-5; the match to TRBD1 covers 11 bases. Sequencing was performed on peripheral blood. The clonotype comes from a human donor in a cohort sampled during active COVID-19. The DNA of the CDR3 is TGTGCCTGGAGTGGGGACAGGGGGAGCAATCAGCCCCAGCATTTT. Its translation: CAWSGDRGSNQPQHF.